This T cell receptor (beta chain) was sequenced for a study of post-analysis software for immune sequencing data. Study-wide results and limits: Compared with controls, patients showed significantly lower normalized Chao1 diversity. The study found TRBV5-6, TRBV5-1 and TRBV20-1 among five TRBV segments more frequent in patients than controls.

Carried by the TCR beta cDNA libraries were unique molecular identifiers. Via MiXCR, TCRdb re-called the PCR reads, giving one row per CDR3 protein. The sample has about 560,000 distinct CDR3 sequences; around 44% are singletons. As regards this clonotype: Its antigen is currently unknown.

The CDR3 covers 15 residues. J lost 4 bases, V lost 5 bases, and 9 bases had no gene match. This TCR came from a girl aged 10 to 17 with multiple sclerosis. Input material: blood. The gene calls are TRBV12-3 or TRBV12-4 and TRBJ1-2; 8 bases agree with TRBD1. DNA for the CDR3: TGTGCCAGCAGTGGTCAGGGGGCCCTCCCCTATGGCTACACCTTC. Protein sequence: CASSGQGALPYGYTF.